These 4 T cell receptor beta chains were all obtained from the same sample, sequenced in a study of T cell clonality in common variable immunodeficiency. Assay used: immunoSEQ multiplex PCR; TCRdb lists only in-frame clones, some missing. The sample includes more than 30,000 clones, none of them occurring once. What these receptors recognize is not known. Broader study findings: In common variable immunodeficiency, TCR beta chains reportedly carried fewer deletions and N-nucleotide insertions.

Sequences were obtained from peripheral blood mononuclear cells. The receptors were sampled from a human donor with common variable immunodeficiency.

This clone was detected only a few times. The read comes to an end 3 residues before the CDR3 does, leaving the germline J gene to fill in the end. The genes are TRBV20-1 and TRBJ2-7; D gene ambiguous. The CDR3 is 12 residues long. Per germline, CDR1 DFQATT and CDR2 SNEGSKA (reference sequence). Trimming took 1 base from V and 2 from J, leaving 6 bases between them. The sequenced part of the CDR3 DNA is TGCAGTGCTAGAGCGACTGCCTACGAG. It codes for CSARATAYE. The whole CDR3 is CSARATAYEQYF.

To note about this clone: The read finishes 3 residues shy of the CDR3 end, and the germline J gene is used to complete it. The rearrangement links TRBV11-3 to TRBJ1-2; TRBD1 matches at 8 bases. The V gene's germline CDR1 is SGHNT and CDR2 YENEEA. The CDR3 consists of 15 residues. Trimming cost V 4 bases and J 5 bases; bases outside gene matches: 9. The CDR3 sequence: CASSSGQGVVYGYTF. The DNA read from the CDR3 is TGTGCCAGCAGCTCCGGACAGGGAGTAGTATATGGC.

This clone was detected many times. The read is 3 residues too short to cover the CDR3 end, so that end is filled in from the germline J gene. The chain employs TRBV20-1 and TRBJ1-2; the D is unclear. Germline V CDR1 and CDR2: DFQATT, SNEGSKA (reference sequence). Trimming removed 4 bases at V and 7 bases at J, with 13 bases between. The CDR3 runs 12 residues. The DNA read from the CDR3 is TGCAGTGCTATAACCGGGGTAATTGGC. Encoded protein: CSAITGVIG. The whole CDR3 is CSAITGVIGYTF.

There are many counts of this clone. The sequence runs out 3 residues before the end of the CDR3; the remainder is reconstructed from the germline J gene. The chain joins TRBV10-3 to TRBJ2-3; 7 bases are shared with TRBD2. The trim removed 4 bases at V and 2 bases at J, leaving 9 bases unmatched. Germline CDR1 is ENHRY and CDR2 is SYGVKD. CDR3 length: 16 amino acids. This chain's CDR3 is CAISGHSSGDTDTQYF. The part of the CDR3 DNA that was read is TGTGCCATCAGTGGTCATTCTAGCGGAGACACAGATACG.